This entry features one TCR beta chain sequence. Generated by immunoSEQ multiplex PCR, the TCRdb table keeps only in-frame clones and is missing some. The table includes over 60,000 clones, 80% to 90% detected once. The CDR3 spans 13 residues. The germline gives CDR1 SQVTM, CDR2 ANQGSEA. The V gene end was trimmed by 4 bases and the J gene end by 3 bases; junction bases not matched to a gene: 5. The sample belongs to a study of OX40 agonist ivuxolimab in advanced cancers. Study summary: People in dose escalation had one of these cancers: hepatocellular carcinoma, melanoma, renal cell or head and neck cancer. There were three patients with partial responses, one having hepatocellular carcinoma and two cutaneous melanoma. The eligibility criteria allowed prior anti-PD-1, anti-PD-L1 or anti-CTLA-4 therapy, and around 40% had some.

This TCR was recovered from an adult with an advanced solid tumor such as melanoma, head and neck, liver or kidney cancer. The source material was CD4+ or CD8+ T cells sorted from blood, sampled in a trial of the OX40 agonist ivuxolimab. The chain joins TRBV29-1 to TRBJ1-2, with 7 positions matching TRBD1. CDR3 loop: CSVAAGGDYGYTF. For the CDR3, the DNA is TGCAGCGTTGCTGCAGGGGGTGACTATGGCTACACCTTC.